Many counts were recorded for the clone carrying this T cell receptor beta chain. Its antigen is unidentified. Then a second PCR, running roughly 7 to 11 cycles, was carried out with a sample-barcoded 5' primer and a J-beta primer mix. MiXCR was run by TCRdb on the 5' RACE reads, yielding one entry per CDR3 protein. The table lists around 870,000 distinct CDR3 sequences, about 28% of them singletons. This record belongs to a study of blood T cells in healthy people across ages. The sample, about 10 milliliters of peripheral blood, was drawn from each donor. Isolation of PBMCs gave at least 7 million cells per sample. Study observations and caveats: Significant beta diversity loss was already apparent by age approximately 37, declining roughly linearly.

Per the germline V gene, CDR1 is SEHNR and CDR2 is FQNEAQ (reference sequence). V gave up 5 bases and J gave up 1 base; unmatched junction bases: 3. The CDR3 has 16 residues. This TCR came from a woman of 80 years or more in good health. The specimen sequenced was blood. The chain has TRBV7-9 and TRBJ2-3, with 13 bases that match TRBD2. CDR3 protein: CASSRGTSGGTDTQYF. The CDR3 region has the DNA TGTGCCAGCAGCCGGGGGACTAGCGGGGGCACAGATACGCAGTATTTT.